These 10 T cell receptor beta chains originate from one sample sequenced in a study of response to subunit inactivated influenza vaccine. TCRdb reprocessed the RT-PCR reads with MiXCR, giving one entry per CDR3 protein. The table includes about half a million distinct CDR3 sequences, roughly 8.2% detected once. This specimen was PBMCs from blood, taken 23 months after vaccination. These receptors originate from a man aged 50 to 69 who received an inactivated influenza vaccine.

There are many counts of this clonotype. The rearrangement links TRBV7-8 to TRBJ2-1; TRBD1 agrees at 7 bases. Germline-derived CDR1 and CDR2 are SGHVS and FQNEAQ. The CDR3 contains 14 residues. With 5 bases clipped from V and 5 bases from J, the junction kept 6 bases outside the gene matches. The CDR3 loop is CASSEWTGNNEQFF. The CDR3 DNA reads as TGTGCCAGCAGCGAGTGGACAGGAAACAATGAGCAGTTCTTC.

The gene calls are TRBV27 and TRBJ2-7, with unresolved D. Per germline, CDR1 MNHEY and CDR2 SMNVEV (reference sequence). The CDR3 length is 17 residues. Between the trimmed V and J ends, which lost 0 bases and 4 bases, there was a span of 19 bases. In nucleotides, the CDR3 is TGTGCCAGCAGTTTATCGTATGCTTCCGCCAGTCGTTACGAGCAGTACTTC. As protein: CASSLSYASASRYEQYF.

This clonotype was found a few times. The rearrangement links TRBV20-1 to TRBJ1-5; 8 bases line up with TRBD1. The CDR3 runs 13 residues. Germline trimming cut 5 bases from V and 3 bases from J; bases unmatched to any gene: 3. The V gene's germline CDR1 is DFQATT and CDR2 SNEGSKA (reference sequence). CDR3 residues: CSASGQANQPQHF. The CDR3 DNA follows: TGCAGTGCTTCGGGACAGGCCAATCAGCCCCAGCATTTT.

In its sample, this clonotype was seen many times. The genes are TRBV5-1 and TRBJ1-1; no reliable D call. The germline V gene encodes CDR1 SGHRS and CDR2 YFSETQ. V was clipped by 2 bases and J by 1 base, with 9 bases between them. This CDR3 contains 14 residues. The CDR3 region has the DNA TGCGCCAGCAGCTTCCTAGGCCGGAACACTGAAGCTTTCTTT. This encodes CASSFLGRNTEAFF.

This clonotype has a count of ten or more. The chain couples TRBV12-3 or TRBV12-4 to TRBJ1-6; 7 bases align to TRBD1. CDR3 length: 13 residues. V shed 6 bases, J shed 10 bases, and the junction held 6 bases outside the gene matches. CDR3 sequence reads: CASRDRVGSPLHF. CDR3 in DNA: TGTGCCAGCAGAGACAGGGTTGGCTCACCCCTCCACTTT.

J is TRBJ2-3 and V is TRBV7-2; no clear D. Deletions cut 7 bases from V and 0 bases from J, with 14 bases between. Germline assignment: CDR1 SGHTA and CDR2 FQGNSA. CDR3 length equals 15 residues. The CDR3 is CASTAGSTSTDTQYF. The CDR3 DNA reads TGTGCCAGCACCGCTGGCTCGACTAGCACAGATACGCAGTATTTT.

This clonotype was seen more than once but under ten times. V is TRBV5-1 and J is TRBJ2-5; 10 bases fit TRBD1. There are 16 residues in the CDR3. The ends lost 6 bases at V and 4 bases at J; junction bases unmatched: 12. Per germline, CDR1 SGHRS and CDR2 YFSETQ. CDR3: CASNPSRTGGAETQYF. Here the CDR3 DNA reads TGCGCCAGCAACCCCTCCAGGACAGGGGGTGCAGAGACCCAGTACTTC.

This clonotype was seen repeatedly, ten times or more. The chain employs TRBV29-1 and TRBJ2-7, with 7 bases identical to TRBD2. The ends lost 5 bases at V and 3 bases at J; junction bases unmatched: 4. This CDR3 comprises 12 residues. Germline V gene sequence: CDR1 SQVTM, CDR2 ANQGSEA. The CDR3 region is CSVLGRGYEQYF. For the CDR3, the DNA is TGCAGCGTTCTGGGGAGGGGCTACGAGCAGTACTTC.

This chain connects TRBV5-1 to TRBJ2-3; the match to TRBD2 covers 10 bases. CDR3 length equals 15 residues. Germline CDR1 reads SGHRS; CDR2 reads YFSETQ. After removal of 6 bases from V and 5 bases from J, the junction contained 9 bases not matched to a gene. In DNA, the CDR3 is TGCGCCAGCACTGCCCAGCGGGGGGGCGTAGATACGCAGTATTTT. Encoded protein: CASTAQRGGVDTQYF.

At least ten counts were recorded for this clonotype. The gene calls are TRBV28 and TRBJ2-7, with D maybe TRBD1 (6 bases). CDR1 MDHEN and CDR2 SYDVKM come from the germline V gene. V was trimmed by 6 bases and J by 9 bases, leaving 21 bases between them. CDR3 length equals 14 residues. This CDR3 is CASSPDRWGGWQYF. CDR3 coding DNA: TGTGCCAGCAGCCCTGACAGGTGGGGCGGTTGGCAGTACTTC.